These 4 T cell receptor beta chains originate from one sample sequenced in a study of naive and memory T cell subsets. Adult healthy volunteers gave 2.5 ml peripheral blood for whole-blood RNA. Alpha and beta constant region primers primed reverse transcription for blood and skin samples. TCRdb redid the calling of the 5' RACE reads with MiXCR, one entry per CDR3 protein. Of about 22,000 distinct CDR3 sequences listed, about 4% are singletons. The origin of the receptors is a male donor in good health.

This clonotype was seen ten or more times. The CDR3 region is CASGGGTYSNQPQHF. The CDR3 nucleotides are TGTGCCAGTGGTGGGGGGACCTATAGCAATCAGCCCCAGCATTTT. This sequence joins TRBV6-5 and TRBJ1-5, with D tentatively TRBD1 (5 bases). The V end lost 9 bases, the J end lost 0 bases, and 15 bases lay between the germline ends. CDR3 length: 15 residues. The germline V gene has CDR1 MNHEY and CDR2 SVGAGI.

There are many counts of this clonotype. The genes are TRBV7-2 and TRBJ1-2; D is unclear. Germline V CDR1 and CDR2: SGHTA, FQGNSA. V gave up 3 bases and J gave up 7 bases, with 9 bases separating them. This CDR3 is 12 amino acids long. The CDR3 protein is CASSFIVFGYTF. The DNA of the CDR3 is TGTGCCAGCAGCTTTATTGTGTTTGGCTACACCTTC.

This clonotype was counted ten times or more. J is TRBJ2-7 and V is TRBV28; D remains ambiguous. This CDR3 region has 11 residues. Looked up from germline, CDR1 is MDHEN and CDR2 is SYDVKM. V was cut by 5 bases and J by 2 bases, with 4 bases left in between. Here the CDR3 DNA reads TGTGCCAGCAGTCATACCTACGAGCAGTACTTC. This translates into CASSHTYEQYF.

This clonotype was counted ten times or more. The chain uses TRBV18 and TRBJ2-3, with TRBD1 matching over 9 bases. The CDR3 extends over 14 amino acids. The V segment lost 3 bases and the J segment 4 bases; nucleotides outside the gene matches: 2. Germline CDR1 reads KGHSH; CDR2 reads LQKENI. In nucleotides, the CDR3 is TGTGCCAGCTCACCGGGACAGGGTGCAGATACGCAGTATTTT. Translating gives CASSPGQGADTQYF.